The 29 T cell receptor beta chains below come from one sample, sequenced in a study of cytomegalovirus exposure and HLA in healthy donors. This PCR relied on a set of 60 Vbeta primers and 13 Jbeta primers. Sequenced by immunoSEQ multiplex PCR; TCRdb stores in-frame clones only, minus some. The table has 150,000 to 200,000 clones, about 83% seen once. Sequenced: PBMCs. Receptors were obtained from a woman aged 25-40 years in good health and CMV-seronegative.

The genes are TRBV13 and TRBJ2-7; weak D call: TRBD2 (6 bases). CDR3 length equals 15 residues. The ends were cut back, 3 bases at V and 1 base at J, with 13 bases in the middle. From germline, CDR1 is PRHDT and CDR2 FYEKMQ (reference sequence). The CDR3 DNA sequence: TGTGCCAGCAGCTTGGAAGTCGGGAGTTCCTACGAGCAGTACTTC. Encoded protein: CASSLEVGSSYEQYF.

J is TRBJ2-6 and V is TRBV27, with 9 bases matching TRBD1. This CDR3 spans 20 amino acids. Germline V gene lookup returns CDR1 MNHEY and CDR2 SMNVEV (reference sequence). Trimming at V came to 5 bases and at J to 0 bases, leaving 14 bases not matched to a gene. CDR3 loop: CASSLRSRDRVNSGANVLTF. In DNA, the CDR3 is TGTGCCAGCAGTCTCCGATCCCGGGACAGGGTCAACTCTGGGGCCAACGTCCTGACTTTC. The whole variable domain, filled in from reference TRBV27 and TRBJ2-6, reads EAQVTQNPRYLITVTGKKLTVTCSQNMNHEYMSWYRQDPGLGLRQIYYSMNVEVTDKGDVPEGYKVSRKEKRNFPLILESPSPNQTSLYFCASSLRSRDRVNSGANVLTFGAGSRLTVL.

The chain couples TRBV9 to TRBJ1-6, with TRBD1 matching over 8 bases. After removal of 0 bases from V and 5 bases from J, the junction contained 4 bases not matched to a gene. This CDR3 contains 16 residues. The germline V gene encodes CDR1 SGDLS and CDR2 YYNGEE. CDR3 bases: TGTGCCAGCAGCGTAGGAAACAGGGGGAATAATTCACCCCTCCACTTT. Its protein product is CASSVGNRGNNSPLHF.

The chain couples TRBV7-9 to TRBJ2-1; 10 bases agree with TRBD2. From germline, CDR1 is SEHNR and CDR2 FQNEAQ (reference sequence). This CDR3 has 14 amino acids. Trimming cost V 9 bases and J 7 bases; bases outside gene matches: 9. The CDR3 here is CASIRLAGENEQFF. DNA of the CDR3: TGTGCCAGTATTCGGCTAGCGGGAGAAAATGAGCAGTTCTTC.

This chain joins TRBV5-1 and TRBJ2-1, with D possibly TRBD1 on 5 matching bases. The CDR3 length is 13 residues. V was clipped by 6 bases and J by 1 base, with 8 bases between them. Germline values: CDR1 SGHRS, CDR2 YFSETQ. Here the CDR3 DNA reads TGCGCCAGCACCCAGGGTTCCTACAATGAGCAGTTCTTC. It translates to CASTQGSYNEQFF.

This clone was observed a handful of times. This chain connects TRBV5-6 to TRBJ1-1; 8 nucleotides align to TRBD1. V dropped 4 bases and J dropped 8; count of bases not matched to a gene: 4. This CDR3 contains 12 residues. The germline V gene encodes CDR1 SGHDT and CDR2 YYEEEE. In DNA form, the CDR3 reads TGTGCCAGCAGCCTGAGGACAGGGGAAGCTTTCTTT. It codes for CASSLRTGEAFF.

Comments on this clone: This same CDR3 is encoded by further DNA sequences in the sample. This chain joins TRBV19 and TRBJ1-1, with D perhaps matching TRBD1 (5 bases). The CDR3 is made up of 13 amino acids. Germline V gene sequence: CDR1 LNHDA, CDR2 SQIVND (reference sequence). Trimming stripped 7 bases from V and 2 bases from J, with 11 bases between. CDR3 DNA: TGTGCCAGTACCCTAGGGGTTAACACTGAAGCTTTCTTT. Protein sequence: CASTLGVNTEAFF.

As to this clone: This sample also contains other DNA sequences that code for the same CDR3. The rearrangement uses TRBV7-9 and TRBJ1-5; D not certain. V lost 5 bases and J lost 9, with 17 bases in between. CDR3 length: 14 amino acids. Germline lookup yields CDR1 SEHNR and CDR2 FQNEAQ (reference sequence). The CDR3 loop reads CASSLEGGLGPQHF. In DNA form, the CDR3 reads TGTGCCAGCAGCCTAGAGGGAGGCCTGGGGCCCCAGCATTTT.

The chain recombines TRBV19 with TRBJ1-2, with D unclear. Per germline, CDR1 LNHDA and CDR2 SQIVND (reference sequence). The CDR3 contains 14 residues. Trimming took 7 bases from V and 0 from J, leaving 12 bases between them. DNA for the CDR3: TGTGCCAGTATTAACGTCGGGGCTAACTATGGCTACACCTTC. Translated, it gives CASINVGANYGYTF.

The chain employs TRBV5-1 and TRBJ2-5; D gene unclear. The CDR3 runs 14 residues. Trimming stripped 4 bases from V and 3 bases from J, with 13 bases between. Germline V gives CDR1 SGHRS, CDR2 YFSETQ. For the CDR3, the DNA is TGCGCCAGCAGCCCACTCGCGCGGAAAGAGACCCAGTACTTC. It codes for CASSPLARKETQYF.

This chain's CDR3 is CASSQDAWGGRLNEQFF. Written as DNA, the CDR3 is TGCGCCAGCAGCCAAGATGCTTGGGGCGGGAGGCTCAATGAGCAGTTCTTC. This chain joins TRBV4-1 and TRBJ2-1; 8 bases agree with TRBD2. The CDR3 contains 17 residues. Trimming took 0 bases from V and 6 from J; bases not matched to a gene: 10. The germline gives CDR1 MGHRA, CDR2 YSYEKL.

This clone was recorded once. This chain connects TRBV27 to TRBJ2-7, with D tentatively TRBD2 (5 bases). CDR1 is MNHEY, CDR2 SMNVEV, per germline (reference sequence). Trimming pared 6 bases from V and 2 bases from J, leaving 11 bases between. The CDR3 runs to 13 residues. Here the CDR3 DNA reads TGTGCCAGCAGGGACGAGGAGGCCTACGAGCAGTACTTC. This codes for CASRDEEAYEQYF.

The chain combines TRBV2 with TRBJ1-4, with 8 bases that match TRBD1. Germline CDR1 is SNHLY and CDR2 is FYNNEI. Trimming cost V 8 bases and J 8 bases; bases outside gene matches: 7. The CDR3 runs 13 residues. In DNA form, the CDR3 reads TGTGCCAGCCGGGGACAGGTTGGGGAAAAACTGTTTTTT. Its translation is CASRGQVGEKLFF.

The rearrangement joins TRBV7-3 to TRBJ2-5, with 13 bases matching TRBD2. Unmatched junction bases numbered 11, after V lost 3 bases and J lost 7 bases. CDR1 and CDR2 from the germline V gene are SGHTA and FQGTGA. The CDR3 extends over 17 amino acids. This CDR3 is CASSFPRLAGGFGTQYF. The CDR3 region has the DNA TGTGCCAGCAGCTTCCCCCGACTAGCGGGAGGTTTCGGGACCCAGTACTTC.

The V and J genes are TRBV7-8 and TRBJ1-1; D is unclear. Per the germline V gene, CDR1 is SGHVS and CDR2 is FQNEAQ. This CDR3 spans 13 amino acids. V lost 0 bases, J lost 1 base, and 3 bases lay in between. This CDR3 reads CASSLARNTEAFF. In DNA form, the CDR3 reads TGTGCCAGCAGCTTAGCCAGGAACACTGAAGCTTTCTTT.

This clone came up once. The chain carries TRBV9 and TRBJ2-7, with D possibly matching TRBD2 (6 bases). This CDR3 spans 16 amino acids. Trimming pared 0 bases from V and 6 bases from J, leaving 19 bases between. Germline CDR1 and CDR2: SGDLS and YYNGEE. The CDR3 DNA reads as TGTGCCAGCAGCGTAGCCGGAGGGGCTTACGGGTTCGAGCAGTACTTC. Its protein is CASSVAGGAYGFEQYF.

A single count supports this clone. The chain couples TRBV28 to TRBJ2-1; TRBD1 matches 8 bases. The germline CDR1 and CDR2 sequences are MDHEN and SYDVKM. The CDR3 has 15 residues. The ends lost 6 bases at V and 1 base at J; junction bases unmatched: 5. CDR3 sequence reads: CASSPGTGSYNEQFF. The CDR3 region has the DNA TGTGCCAGCAGCCCCGGGACAGGTTCCTACAATGAGCAGTTCTTC.

This clone was seen only a few times. This sample also contains other DNA sequences that code for the same CDR3. The rearrangement uses TRBV5-1 and TRBJ2-1, with D maybe TRBD2 (5 bases). Germline CDR1 reads SGHRS; CDR2 reads YFSETQ. This CDR3 comprises 15 residues. V lost 3 bases to trimming and J lost 0 bases, with 10 bases between them. The CDR3 region is CASSSTTSSYNEQFF. In nucleotides, the CDR3 is TGCGCCAGCAGCTCGACCACTAGCTCCTACAATGAGCAGTTCTTC.

The chain joins TRBV14 to TRBJ2-7, with 13 bases that match TRBD2. Germline V lookup: CDR1 SGHDN, CDR2 FVKESK. This CDR3 is 19 amino acids long. Trimming cost V 6 bases and J 4 bases; bases outside gene matches: 18. In DNA form, the CDR3 reads TGTGCCAGCAGTCGACCCCTGGGACTAGCGGGAATCGCGCGGTACGAGCAGTACTTC. This codes for CASSRPLGLAGIARYEQYF.

This clone has just one count. The J gene is TRBJ1-5, the V gene TRBV7-2, with no clear D. This CDR3 has 12 residues. Germline CDR1 reads SGHTA; CDR2 reads FQGNSA. Trimming removed 5 bases at V and 11 bases at J, with 13 bases between. The CDR3 region is CASSKVETSQHF. The DNA for the CDR3 is TGTGCCAGCAGCAAAGTGGAGACCTCCCAGCATTTT.

The chain is built from TRBV19 and TRBJ1-5; 7 nucleotides match TRBD1. From germline, CDR1 is LNHDA and CDR2 SQIVND (reference sequence). V lost 1 base and J lost 9; bases outside the gene matches: 9. There are 15 residues in the CDR3. CDR3 amino acids: CASSIGGQGVPPQHF. In DNA, the CDR3 is TGTGCCAGTAGTATAGGAGGGCAGGGGGTCCCGCCCCAGCATTTT.

This clone appeared a few times. This chain uses TRBV6-5 with TRBJ1-6; no definite D call. Trimming shortened V by 0 bases and J by 6 bases, and 12 bases separated the two germline ends. Germline CDR1 reads MNHEY; CDR2 reads SVGAGI. CDR3 length equals 16 residues. The CDR3: CASSYSAGRSNSPLHF. The DNA of the CDR3 is TGTGCCAGCAGTTACTCAGCGGGGAGAAGTAATTCACCCCTCCACTTT.

V gene TRBV28 combines with J gene TRBJ2-1, with D tentatively TRBD2 (6 bases). Trimming pared 4 bases from V and 8 bases from J, leaving 18 bases between. The CDR3 contains 15 residues. The germline V gene encodes CDR1 MDHEN and CDR2 SYDVKM. CDR3 bases: TGTGCCAGCAGTTGGAAGGGACTGGCTGGGGATGAGCAGTTCTTC. The encoded protein is CASSWKGLAGDEQFF.

The chain employs TRBV5-5 and TRBJ1-2; D might be TRBD1 (5 bases). Trimming stripped 0 bases from V and 6 bases from J, with 15 bases between. Germline CDR1 is SGHKS and CDR2 is YYEKEE (reference sequence). The length of the CDR3 is 15 residues. CDR3 sequence (DNA): TGTGCCAGCAGCTTGGGTACAAGGGGTGCCGATGGCTACACCTTC. It yields the protein CASSLGTRGADGYTF.

V gene TRBV27 combines with J gene TRBJ2-4; TRBD2 agrees at 10 bases. The junction had 12 bases not matched to a gene; V was cut back by 5 bases and J by 8 bases. The length of the CDR3 is 16 residues. Germline V gene sequence: CDR1 MNHEY, CDR2 SMNVEV (reference sequence). The CDR3: CASSPAPASGSDIQYF. In DNA, the CDR3 is TGTGCCAGCAGTCCAGCCCCTGCTAGCGGGAGTGACATTCAGTACTTC.

The rearrangement links TRBV7-9 to TRBJ2-5, with D unresolved. CDR1 SEHNR and CDR2 FQNEAQ come from the germline V gene (reference sequence). Between the trimmed V and J ends, which lost 4 bases and 5 bases, there was a span of 11 bases. The CDR3 has 13 amino acids. The chain's CDR3 is CASSSLAIETQYF. In DNA, the CDR3 is TGTGCCAGCAGCTCGCTGGCAATCGAGACCCAGTACTTC.

The chain couples TRBV5-4 to TRBJ2-3; maybe TRBD2 (5 bases). The V and J ends lost 2 bases and 0 bases respectively, with 10 bases between them. This CDR3 comprises 15 residues. The germline gives CDR1 SGHNT, CDR2 YYREEE (reference sequence). The CDR3 sequence: CASSFGGFSTDTQYF. In DNA, the CDR3 is TGTGCCAGCAGCTTCGGCGGGTTCAGCACAGATACGCAGTATTTT.

This clone was observed once. This sequence joins TRBV19 and TRBJ1-2, with TRBD1 matching over 7 bases. V lost 3 bases to trimming and J lost 6 bases; unmatched junction nucleotides: 4. The CDR3 runs 13 residues. The V gene's germline CDR1 is LNHDA and CDR2 SQIVND (reference sequence). In DNA form, the CDR3 reads TGTGCCAGTAGTATGGGGGGACAGAATGGCTACACCTTC. Protein sequence: CASSMGGQNGYTF. The full variable domain, with the rest looked up from reference TRBV19 and TRBJ1-2, is DGGITQSPKYLFRKEGQNVTLSCEQNLNHDAMYWYRQDPGQGLRLIYYSQIVNDFQKGDIAEGYSVSREKKESFPLTVTSAQKNPTAFYLCASSMGGQNGYTFGSGTRLTVV.

The chain combines TRBV27 with TRBJ1-1; 7 bases match TRBD1. CDR1 and CDR2 (germline): MNHEY, SMNVEV (reference sequence). CDR3 length: 17 residues. The J segment lost 0 bases and the V segment lost 1 base, leaving 8 bases of the junction unmatched. This CDR3 is CASSLFTGDGMNTEAFF. CDR3 sequence (DNA): TGTGCCAGCAGTTTATTTACAGGGGATGGGATGAACACTGAAGCTTTCTTT.